This T cell receptor beta chain was sequenced for a study of control samples from healthy donors and cancer patients. Trimming removed 4 bases at V and 5 bases at J, with 15 bases between. From germline, CDR1 is SGDLS and CDR2 YYNGEE. The CDR3 spans 14 residues. Repertoires were generated with immunoSEQ multiplex PCR, while TCRdb's copy carries only in-frame clones and drops some. This sample carries tens of thousands of clones, about 93% of them seen once, and the ten largest clones take roughly 4%. The chain uses TRBV9 and TRBJ1-1; D possibly corresponds to TRBD1 (6 bases). Sequencing input: blood. This receptor was identified in a young man in good health. The CDR3 DNA reads as TGTGCCAGCAGCCCAAAACAGGGTGGGACTGAAGCTTTCTTT. Translation: CASSPKQGGTEAFF.